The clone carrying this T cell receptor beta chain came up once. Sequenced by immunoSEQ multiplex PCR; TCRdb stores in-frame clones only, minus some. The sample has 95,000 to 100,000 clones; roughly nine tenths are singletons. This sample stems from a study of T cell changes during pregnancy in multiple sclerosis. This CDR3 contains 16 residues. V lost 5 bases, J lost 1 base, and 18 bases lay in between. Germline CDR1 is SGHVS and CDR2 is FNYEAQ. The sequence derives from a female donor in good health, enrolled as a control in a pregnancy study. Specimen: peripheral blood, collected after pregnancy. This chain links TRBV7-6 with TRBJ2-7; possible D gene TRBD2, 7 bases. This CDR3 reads CASSGEGGHKSYEQYF. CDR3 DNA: TGTGCCAGCAGCGGGGAGGGGGGACACAAATCCTACGAGCAGTACTTC.